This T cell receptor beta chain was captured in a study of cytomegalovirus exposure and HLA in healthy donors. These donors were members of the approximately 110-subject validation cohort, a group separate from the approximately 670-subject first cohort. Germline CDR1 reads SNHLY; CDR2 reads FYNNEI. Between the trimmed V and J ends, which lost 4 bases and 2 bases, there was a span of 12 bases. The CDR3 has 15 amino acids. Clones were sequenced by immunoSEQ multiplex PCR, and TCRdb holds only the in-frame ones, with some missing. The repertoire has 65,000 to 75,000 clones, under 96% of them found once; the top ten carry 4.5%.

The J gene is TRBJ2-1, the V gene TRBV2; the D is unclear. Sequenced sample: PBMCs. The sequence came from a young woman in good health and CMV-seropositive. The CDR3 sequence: CASSGILLPYNEQFF. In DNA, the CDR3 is TGTGCCAGCAGTGGAATACTACTCCCCTACAATGAGCAGTTCTTC.